The 8 T cell receptor beta chains below all came from one sample that was sequenced in a study of blood T cell repertoires in COVID-19. TCRdb's copy holds only in-frame clones and misses some; the assay was immunoSEQ multiplex PCR. This table holds 15,000 to 20,000 clones, less than 90% found once. Sequences were obtained from peripheral blood. These receptors came from a man aged 60 to 75 with acute or convalescent COVID-19.

The gene calls are TRBV3-1 (or the pseudogene TRBV3-2) and TRBJ1-1; 7 nucleotides align to TRBD1. This CDR3 has 14 residues. Germline CDR1 and CDR2: LGHDT and YNNKEL (reference sequence). Trimming cost V 4 bases and J 4 bases; bases outside gene matches: 6. Written as DNA, the CDR3 is TGTGCCAGCAGCCCAAGACAGGGAGGCACTGAAGCTTTCTTT. This translates into CASSPRQGGTEAFF.

The chain uses TRBV2 and TRBJ2-7, with 8 bases aligning to TRBD1. The germline V gene encodes CDR1 SNHLY and CDR2 FYNNEI. This CDR3 is built from 15 residues. Germline trimming cut 7 bases from V and 6 bases from J; bases unmatched to any gene: 14. The CDR3, as DNA: TGTGCCAGCACGCACGATGGACAGGGAGCTGGCGAGCAGTACTTC. It codes for CASTHDGQGAGEQYF.

This chain connects TRBV7-2 to TRBJ2-3; D unresolved. Trimming removed 0 bases at V and 2 bases at J, with 12 bases between. This CDR3 is built from 16 residues. Germline CDR1 and CDR2: SGHTA and FQGNSA. In DNA form, the CDR3 reads TGTGCCAGCAGCTTAGCGGCAGGTATCACCACAGATACGCAGTATTTT. It encodes CASSLAAGITTDTQYF.

This chain connects TRBV7-8 to TRBJ1-4; the D is unclear. This CDR3 region has 14 residues. Per germline, CDR1 SGHVS and CDR2 FQNEAQ. Deletions cut 1 base from V and 5 bases from J, with 8 bases between. The CDR3 sequence: CASSLGGSNEKLFF. In DNA form, the CDR3 reads TGTGCCAGCAGCTTAGGCGGGTCAAATGAAAAACTGTTTTTT.

In its sample, this clone was seen once. This rearrangement joins TRBV12-3 or TRBV12-4 to TRBJ1-1; no reliable D call. The ends were cut back, 5 bases at V and 1 base at J, with 8 bases in the middle. The CDR3 totals 13 residues. CDR3 sequence: CASSPYGNTEAFF. For the CDR3, the DNA is TGTGCCAGCAGTCCCTACGGGAACACTGAAGCTTTCTTT.

The chain recombines TRBV5-6 with TRBJ2-1; 12 bases align to TRBD2. The germline gives CDR1 SGHDT, CDR2 YYEEEE. The CDR3 has 18 residues. J gave up 9 bases and V 3 bases, and 16 bases lay outside the gene matches. CDR3 sequence reads: CASSSRTSGAEVKGEQFF. For the CDR3, the DNA is TGTGCCAGCAGCTCTAGGACTAGCGGGGCAGAGGTAAAGGGTGAGCAGTTCTTC.

This clone was detected only once. This chain links TRBV3-1 (or the pseudogene TRBV3-2) with TRBJ2-5; 11 positions match TRBD2. Trimming at V came to 2 bases and at J to 2 bases, leaving 13 bases not matched to a gene. CDR3 length: 19 residues. CDR1 is LGHDT, CDR2 YNNKEL, per germline (reference sequence). The CDR3 reads CASSQKFPSGRRGQETQYF. The CDR3 bases are TGTGCCAGCAGCCAAAAATTTCCTAGCGGGAGGAGGGGACAAGAGACCCAGTACTTC.

The chain links TRBV6-5 to TRBJ2-7; 11 bases map to TRBD1. CDR3 length: 14 amino acids. Germline V lookup: CDR1 MNHEY, CDR2 SVGAGI. The J segment lost 6 bases and the V segment lost 8 bases, leaving 9 bases of the junction unmatched. DNA of the CDR3: TGTGCCAGCCGAAGAATGGACAGGGGGCTCGAGCAGTACTTC. Amino acids: CASRRMDRGLEQYF.